These T cell receptor beta chains were read from a single sample in a study of CD8 T cells in ankylosing spondylitis. MiXCR, run by TCRdb on the 5' RACE reads, gives a single entry per CDR3 protein. Here the sample spans more than 150,000 distinct CDR3 sequences, over 10% being singletons. Sequencing was carried out using blood, either unsorted or a sorted T cell fraction (not recorded which). Every receptor here comes from a female donor with ankylosing spondylitis or in good health (not recorded which). Both conserved end residues are part of each CDR3. Each record gives: V gene, D gene, clone size, J gene, CDR3 protein, CDR3 DNA. D genes are given only for firm matches. Size is omitted from some rows. Given values are once, few, many or a class for expanded clones.

V: TRBV7-9
D: TRBD2
size: many
J: TRBJ2-5
CDR3: CASSFPAGGIETQYF
DNA: TGTGCCAGCAGCTTCCCCGCGGGGGGCATAGAGACCCAGTACTTC

V: TRBV28
D: NA
size: many
J: TRBJ2-5
CDR3: CAINRGGRETQYF
DNA: TGTGCCATCAACAGGGGAGGGAGGGAGACCCAGTACTTC

V: TRBV20-1
D: NA
size: many
J: TRBJ2-2
CDR3: CSARPGGNTGELFF
DNA: TGCAGTGCTAGACCTGGGGGAAACACCGGGGAGCTGTTTTTT

V: TRBV20-1
D: NA
size: NA
J: TRBJ1-3
CDR3: CSASGGPGNTIYF
DNA: TGCAGTGCTAGCGGGGGTCCGGGAAACACCATATATTTT

V: TRBV2
D: NA
size: few
J: TRBJ2-3
CDR3: CASNREFPTDTQYF
DNA: TGTGCCAGCAATCGGGAGTTCCCTACAGATACGCAGTATTTT

V: TRBV7-9
D: NA
size: few
J: TRBJ1-2
CDR3: CASSLVSGVKGYTF
DNA: TGTGCCAGCAGCTTAGTTTCAGGGGTTAAAGGCTACACCTTC

V: TRBV5-6
D: NA
size: few
J: TRBJ1-4
CDR3: CASSLTGSQANEKLFF
DNA: TGTGCCAGCAGCCTAACAGGTAGCCAGGCTAATGAAAAACTGTTTTTT

V: TRBV29-1
D: NA
size: many
J: TRBJ2-3
CDR3: CSVGLATTRPAQYF
DNA: TGCAGCGTTGGTCTAGCGACGACCCGTCCGGCGCAGTATTTT

V: TRBV5-1
D: NA
size: NA
J: TRBJ2-7
CDR3: CASISGVGEQYF
DNA: TGCGCCAGCATTTCGGGAGTTGGCGAGCAGTACTTC

V: TRBV7-2
D: TRBD1
size: many
J: TRBJ1-2
CDR3: CASKVASLRQGNGYTF
DNA: TGTGCCAGCAAAGTCGCCTCGTTGCGACAGGGAAACGGCTACACCTTC

V: TRBV7-2
D: NA
size: many
J: TRBJ1-1
CDR3: CASLRNTEAFF
DNA: TGTGCCAGCCTCCGGAACACTGAAGCTTTCTTT

V: TRBV28
D: NA
size: few
J: TRBJ2-1
CDR3: CASSTPSKQFF
DNA: TGTGCCAGCAGTACCCCGTCTAAGCAGTTCTTC

V: TRBV12-3/TRBV12-4
D: NA
size: many
J: TRBJ1-6
CDR3: CASRLQLGGSPLHF
DNA: TGTGCCAGCAGGCTTCAACTCGGAGGTTCACCCCTCCACTTT

V: TRBV20-1
D: TRBD1
size: few
J: TRBJ1-1
CDR3: CSARGTGANTEAFF
DNA: TGCAGTGCTAGAGGTACAGGGGCGAACACTGAAGCTTTCTTT

V: TRBV7-3
D: NA
size: many
J: TRBJ2-3
CDR3: CASSLIPSTDTQYF
DNA: TGTGCCAGCAGCTTAATCCCCTCCACAGATACGCAGTATTTT

V: TRBV7-3
D: NA
size: NA
J: TRBJ2-1
CDR3: CASRIQGATSNEQFF
DNA: TGTGCCAGCAGGATACAAGGGGCAACTAGTAATGAGCAGTTCTTC

V: TRBV4-3
D: TRBD2
size: many
J: TRBJ2-3
CDR3: CASSQEGSGSADTQYF
DNA: TGCGCCAGCAGCCAAGAAGGCAGCGGGAGCGCAGATACGCAGTATTTT

V: TRBV29-1
D: TRBD1
size: many
J: TRBJ1-2
CDR3: CSGLGTGYYGYTF
DNA: TGCAGCGGTCTAGGGACAGGTTACTATGGCTACACCTTC

V: TRBV5-1
D: NA
size: NA
J: TRBJ2-7
CDR3: CASSSRQVVHEQYF
DNA: TGCGCCAGCAGCTCCCGACAGGTCGTCCACGAGCAGTACTTC

V: TRBV7-2
D: TRBD2
size: NA
J: TRBJ2-3
CDR3: CASSLMLAGGDTQYF
DNA: TGTGCCAGCAGCTTAATGCTAGCGGGAGGGGATACGCAGTATTTT

V: TRBV15
D: NA
size: NA
J: TRBJ1-1
CDR3: CATSRDLQDSEAFF
DNA: TGTGCCACCAGCAGAGATCTCCAAGACAGTGAAGCTTTCTTT

V: TRBV5-5
D: NA
size: many
J: TRBJ2-1
CDR3: CASSLEGLAVDEQFF
DNA: TGTGCCAGCAGCTTGGAGGGTTTGGCAGTCGATGAGCAGTTCTTC

V: TRBV18
D: NA
size: few
J: TRBJ2-6
CDR3: CASSLTVLSGANVLTF
DNA: TGTGCCAGCTCACTGACAGTTCTCTCTGGGGCCAACGTCCTGACTTTC

V: TRBV5-1
D: NA
size: NA
J: TRBJ1-1
CDR3: CASSLTPMNTDAFF
DNA: TGCGCCAGCAGCTTGACACCAATGAACACTGATGCTTTCTTT

V: TRBV11-1
D: TRBD2
size: many
J: TRBJ2-1
CDR3: CASSIGLAGEGEQFF
DNA: TGTGCCAGCAGCATCGGACTAGCGGGAGAGGGTGAGCAGTTCTTC

V: TRBV12-3/TRBV12-4
D: NA
size: many
J: TRBJ1-5
CDR3: CASSLASGTNQPQHF
DNA: TGTGCCAGCAGTTTAGCCTCGGGGACCAATCAGCCCCAGCATTTT